Following are 28 T cell receptor beta chains from one sample sequenced in a study of vaccination and CD4 T cells after COVID-19. Their recognized antigens are unknown. The treatment denotes: approximately nine-day PBMC culture with coronavirus spike peptide pools or control peptides (ViraFEST assay). Prior to the COVID-19 pandemic (2011-2018), the unexposed donor's CD4+ T cells were collected. The Oncomine TCR Beta short-read assay was what sequenced the DNA obtained from cultured CD4+ T cells. TCRdb re-called the PCR reads through MiXCR, storing one row per CDR3 protein. This table holds some 5,900 distinct CDR3 sequences, about 32% found once. The source material was CD4+ T cells from blood, cultured in vitro. The receptor set was obtained from a human donor in good health.

The chain joins TRBV7-9 to TRBJ1-5, with a weak D call TRBD1 (6 bases). V was pared by 1 base and J by 9 bases, with 16 bases between. The CDR3 covers 15 residues. From germline, CDR1 is SEHNR and CDR2 FQNEAQ (reference sequence). CDR3 in amino acids: CASSLVGGSDRPQHF. The CDR3 DNA is TGTGCCAGCAGCTTAGTAGGGGGGTCGGATCGGCCCCAGCATTTT.

The chain employs TRBV20-1 and TRBJ1-1; tentative D call: TRBD1 (6 bases). Trimming cost V 6 bases and J 3 bases, with 23 bases left between them. CDR1 DFQATT and CDR2 SNEGSKA come from the germline V gene (reference sequence). The CDR3 spans 16 residues. The CDR3 bases are TGCAGTGCCTTATATAGGAGCGGGACAACTCACACTGAAGCTTTCTTT. Encoded protein: CSALYRSGTTHTEAFF.

The rearrangement joins TRBV6-1 to TRBJ2-5, with 9 bases aligning to TRBD2. There are 14 residues in the CDR3. The J segment lost 5 bases and the V segment lost 7 bases, leaving 8 bases of the junction unmatched. The germline gives CDR1 MNHNS, CDR2 SASEGT. CDR3 in DNA: TGTGCCAGCACCTCAGCGGGGGGCGGGGAGACCCAGTACTTC. This gives the protein CASTSAGGGETQYF.

The table lists this clonotype with a few counts. The chain couples TRBV7-3 to TRBJ2-7, with TRBD1 as a possible D gene (6 bases). The CDR3 contains 15 residues. Trimming stripped 2 bases from V and 1 base from J, with 12 bases between. The germline CDR1 and CDR2 sequences are SGHTA and FQGTGA. The CDR3 sequence: CASSLYGTLSYEQYF. The CDR3 nucleotides read TGTGCCAGCAGCTTATATGGGACACTTTCCTACGAGCAGTACTTC.

This chain uses TRBV18 with TRBJ2-7, with D hard to call. Trimming shortened V by 0 bases and J by 3 bases, and 6 bases separated the two germline ends. CDR3 size: 13 residues. Germline values: CDR1 KGHSH, CDR2 LQKENI. Here the CDR3 reads CASSPPASYEQYF. The CDR3 region has the DNA TGTGCCAGCTCACCACCGGCGAGCTACGAGCAGTACTTC. Full variable domain (missing parts from reference TRBV18 and TRBJ2-7): NAGVMQNPRHLVRRRGQEARLRCSPMKGHSHVYWYRQLPEEGLKFMVYLQKENIIDESGMPKERFSAEFPKEGPSILRIQQVVRGDSAAYFCASSPPASYEQYFGPGTRLTVT.

This clonotype is labeled as medium-sized. V is TRBV10-3 and J is TRBJ2-5; 8 bases are a match to TRBD2. With 5 bases clipped from V and 4 bases from J, the junction kept 6 bases outside the gene matches. This CDR3 is 14 amino acids long. Germline V CDR1 and CDR2: ENHRY, SYGVKD. CDR3 amino acids: CAISSGGAAETQYF. DNA of the CDR3: TGTGCCATCAGTTCCGGGGGGGCCGCAGAGACCCAGTACTTC.

The rearrangement uses TRBV24-1 and TRBJ1-6; no definite D call. The CDR3 consists of 17 residues. The V end was cut by 0 bases, the J end by 8 bases, with 16 bases between. Germline loops: CDR1 KGHDR, CDR2 SFDVKD. As DNA, the CDR3 is TGTGCCACCAGTGATTTGCCCGATCCGGTACTTTATTCACCCCTCCACTTT. Encoded protein: CATSDLPDPVLYSPLHF.

CDR3: CASSEGRAGQPQHF. The CDR3 DNA reads as TGTGCCAGCAGTGAAGGAAGGGCGGGTCAGCCCCAGCATTTT. The chain combines TRBV2 with TRBJ1-5; D ambiguous. Looked up from germline, CDR1 is SNHLY and CDR2 is FYNNEI. Deletions cut 1 base from V and 6 bases from J, with 10 bases between. This CDR3 has 14 amino acids.

In its sample, this clonotype was seen a few times. This rearrangement joins TRBV27 to TRBJ1-6, with 7 bases lining up with TRBD1. V shed 6 bases, J shed 7 bases, and the junction held 6 bases outside the gene matches. Germline CDR1 and CDR2: MNHEY and SMNVEV (reference sequence). CDR3 length equals 14 residues. The CDR3 is CASRFSGGNSPLHF. CDR3 in DNA: TGTGCCAGCAGATTCTCAGGGGGAAATTCACCCCTCCACTTT.

The rearrangement uses TRBV9 and TRBJ2-5; TRBD2 agrees at 7 bases. V gave up 0 bases and J gave up 5 bases; unmatched junction bases: 10. CDR1 SGDLS and CDR2 YYNGEE come from the germline V gene. This CDR3 comprises 16 residues. CDR3 loop: CASSVGVGGGSETQYF. DNA for the CDR3: TGTGCCAGCAGCGTAGGGGTTGGCGGGGGAAGCGAGACCCAGTACTTC. Using reference TRBV9 and TRBJ2-5 for the parts outside the CDR3, the full variable domain is DSGVTQTPKHLITATGQRVTLRCSPRSGDLSVYWYQQSLDQGLQFLIQYYNGEERAKGNILERFSAQQFPDLHSELNLSSLELGDSALYFCASSVGVGGGSETQYFGPGTRLLVL.

This clonotype was observed a handful of times. The chain carries TRBV20-1 and TRBJ2-1; 10 nucleotides match TRBD1. Germline lookup yields CDR1 DFQATT and CDR2 SNEGSKA (reference sequence). V trimming: 4 bases; J trimming: 7 bases; junction bases outside the gene matches: 13. This CDR3 is 16 amino acids long. CDR3 DNA sequence: TGCAGTGCTATGGGACAGGGGTCTACTTTTCGTAATGAGCAGTTCTTC. Its translation is CSAMGQGSTFRNEQFF.

This sequence joins TRBV29-1 and TRBJ2-1, with D perhaps assigned TRBD1 or TRBD2 (6 bases each). V lost 5 bases to trimming and J lost 6 bases, with 17 bases between them. The germline gives CDR1 SQVTM, CDR2 ANQGSEA. This CDR3 region has 14 residues. CDR3 residues: CSVTTGRRANEQFF. The CDR3 nucleotides are TGCAGCGTTACTACAGGGAGGCGGGCCAATGAGCAGTTCTTC.

This clonotype was counted a few times. The chain couples TRBV6-2 or TRBV6-3 to TRBJ2-3; 10 nucleotides match TRBD2. The V and J ends lost 7 bases and 4 bases, in that order; junction bases with no gene match: 11. This CDR3 has 16 residues. The germline V gene encodes CDR1 MNHEY and CDR2 SVGEGT. CDR3 nucleotides: TGTGCCAGCAAGACACCCAGCGGGGGGGCCGCAGATACGCAGTATTTT. Translation gives CASKTPSGGAADTQYF.

This clonotype was seen a few times. A junction boundary mismatches the germline segment, possibly from a read error. This sequence joins TRBV7-6 and TRBJ2-5, with 9 nucleotides matching TRBD2. Germline CDR1 SGHVS, CDR2 FNYEAQ. The CDR3 runs 16 residues. The CDR3 DNA sequence: TGTGCTAGCAGCTTAGTTCGAGCGGGGGGACAAGAGACCCAGTACTTC. It codes for CASSLVRAGGQETQYF.

The rearrangement uses TRBV20-1 and TRBJ2-1; D gene uncertain. This CDR3 region has 10 residues. In germline, CDR1 is DFQATT, CDR2 SNEGSKA (reference sequence). For the CDR3, the DNA is TGCAGCCCTAATAATAATGAGCAGTTCTTC. The encoded protein is CSPNNNEQFF.

Only a few counts were recorded for this clonotype. J is TRBJ1-1 and V is TRBV5-8; the D is unclear. Between the trimmed V and J ends, which lost 0 bases and 1 base, there was a span of 7 bases. CDR3 length: 14 amino acids. Germline V lookup: CDR1 SGHTS, CDR2 YDEGEE. The CDR3 DNA reads TGTGCCAGCAGCTTGGAGCGATGGAACACTGAAGCTTTCTTT. Translation: CASSLERWNTEAFF.

This clonotype showed up just a few times. This chain connects TRBV20-1 to TRBJ1-2, with D unclear. Germline V gives CDR1 DFQATT, CDR2 SNEGSKA (reference sequence). Trimming left V 7 bases short and J 6 bases short, with 9 bases between. CDR3 size: 10 residues. The CDR3 region has the DNA TGCAGTGTTGGAGGGAATGGCTACACCTTC. Translated: CSVGGNGYTF.

This clonotype appeared a few times. J is TRBJ1-5 and V is TRBV6-5, with TRBD1 matching over 7 bases. Germline-derived CDR1 and CDR2 are MNHEY and SVGAGI. V gave up 4 bases and J gave up 7 bases; unmatched junction bases: 10. The CDR3 contains 15 residues. In DNA form, the CDR3 reads TGTGCCAGCAGTTTCCGACAGGGTAACAGGCAGCCCCAGCATTTT. Residues: CASSFRQGNRQPQHF.

The chain has TRBV9 and TRBJ2-1; TRBD1 or TRBD2 may be the D gene (5 bases each). The CDR3 totals 15 residues. CDR1 is SGDLS and CDR2 is YYNGEE in the germline V gene. The V gene lost 0 bases and the J gene lost 7 bases, with 14 bases spanning the gap. The CDR3 reads CASSVVGEWDNEQFF. The CDR3 DNA follows: TGTGCCAGCAGCGTAGTGGGGGAATGGGATAATGAGCAGTTCTTC.

The genes are TRBV12-5 and TRBJ1-2; a weak D match, TRBD1 (6 bases). This CDR3 has 13 residues. Germline assignment: CDR1 LGHNT and CDR2 FRNRAP. V was pared by 6 bases and J by 9 bases, with 17 bases between. CDR3 in amino acids: CASGHGWGQSYTF. The CDR3 DNA reads TGTGCTAGTGGGCATGGGTGGGGGCAAAGCTACACCTTC.

The chain employs TRBV19 and TRBJ1-5; tentative D call: TRBD1 (6 bases). Trimming removed 3 bases from V and 2 bases from J, with 11 bases in between. The germline gives CDR1 LNHDA, CDR2 SQIVND (reference sequence). The length of the CDR3 is 15 residues. The CDR3 sequence: CASSIGGPGNQPQHF. CDR3 coding DNA: TGTGCCAGTAGTATCGGGGGGCCGGGCAATCAGCCCCAGCATTTT.

V is TRBV20-1 and J is TRBJ1-1; D is ambiguous. CDR3 length: 13 residues. From germline, CDR1 is DFQATT and CDR2 SNEGSKA (reference sequence). Trimming cost V 6 bases and J 4 bases, with 15 bases left between them. This CDR3 reads CSAPTERVTEAFF. CDR3 bases: TGCAGTGCGCCGACGGAACGGGTCACTGAAGCTTTCTTT.

J is TRBJ1-3 and V is TRBV12-3 or TRBV12-4; D uncertain. This CDR3 is built from 11 residues. V was trimmed by 5 bases and J by 4 bases, leaving 3 bases between them. The DNA for the CDR3 is TGTGCCAGCAGTCCCGGAAACACCATATATTTT. Translation: CASSPGNTIYF.

A few counts support this clonotype. The CDR3 bases are TGTGCCAGCAGTTGGGGACAGGGCGATCAGCCCCAGCATTTT. This encodes CASSWGQGDQPQHF. This chain joins TRBV6-5 and TRBJ1-5, with 9 bases aligning to TRBD1. CDR3 length equals 14 residues. Losses at the gene ends were 4 bases for V and 5 bases for J; bases not matched to a gene: 3. Germline V gene lookup returns CDR1 MNHEY and CDR2 SVGAGI.

This rearrangement joins TRBV18 to TRBJ1-6; D possibly corresponds to TRBD1 (6 bases). The germline gives CDR1 KGHSH, CDR2 LQKENI. The CDR3 has 14 residues. V was shortened by 5 bases and J by 9 bases, with 14 bases between the two germline ends. The CDR3 DNA sequence: TGTGCCAGCTCAGGGGGGCAGGAAAGTTCACCCCTCCACTTT. Protein product: CASSGGQESSPLHF. Full variable domain (outside the CDR3, taken from reference TRBV18 and TRBJ1-6): NAGVMQNPRHLVRRRGQEARLRCSPMKGHSHVYWYRQLPEEGLKFMVYLQKENIIDESGMPKERFSAEFPKEGPSILRIQQVVRGDSAAYFCASSGGQESSPLHFGNGTRLTVT.

Only a few counts were recorded for this clonotype. The V gene is TRBV7-3, the J gene TRBJ2-3, with TRBD2 identical over 10 bases. The germline V gene encodes CDR1 SGHTA and CDR2 FQGTGA. The V gene end was trimmed by 5 bases and the J gene end by 9 bases; junction bases not matched to a gene: 5. The CDR3 is made up of 13 amino acids. Written as DNA, the CDR3 is TGTGCCAGCAGCCCTGTAGCGGGAGGCACGCAGTATTTT. As protein: CASSPVAGGTQYF.

The rearrangement uses TRBV12-3 or TRBV12-4 and TRBJ1-2, with D possibly TRBD1 on 5 matching bases. This CDR3 comprises 14 residues. Deletions cut 4 bases from V and 8 bases from J, with 17 bases between. The CDR3 loop reads CASSSYRNRGGYTF. The CDR3 DNA follows: TGTGCCAGCAGTTCCTATCGCAACCGGGGGGGCTACACCTTC.

The V gene is TRBV5-4, the J gene TRBJ2-3; no definite D call. Trimming cost V 3 bases and J 1 base, with 9 bases left between them. CDR1 SGHNT and CDR2 YYREEE come from the germline V gene (reference sequence). CDR3 length: 14 amino acids. The CDR3 DNA is TGTGCCAGCAGCTCCCCGCAGGGCACAGATACGCAGTATTTT. It is translated as CASSSPQGTDTQYF.